These T cell receptor beta chains were read from a single sample in a study of CD8 T cells in ankylosing spondylitis. TCRdb re-derived calls from the 5' RACE reads in MiXCR, one entry per CDR3 protein. The sample includes 250,000 or so distinct CDR3 sequences, under 30% of them seen just once. Sequenced input: blood, either unsorted or a sorted T cell fraction (not recorded which). These receptors all stem from a male donor with ankylosing spondylitis or in good health (not recorded which). Each CDR3 is given with its conserved first and last residue. The D gene is left open where the match is weak. Rows give clone size only sometimes, using once, few, many, or a class for an expanded clone.

TRBJ2-1	TRBD2	.	14	TRBV12-3/TRBV12-4	TGTTCCAGCAGTTTAACTAGCGGGAACAATGAGCAGTTCTTC	CSSSLTSGNNEQFF
TRBJ2-2	.	.	14	TRBV10-3	TGTGCCATCATAAGGGACGTGGACACCGGGGAGCTGTTTTTT	CAIIRDVDTGELFF
TRBJ2-7	.	.	14	TRBV12-3/TRBV12-4	TGTGCCAGCAGTTTAGAGACAAGCTCCTACGAGCAGTACTTC	CASSLETSSYEQYF
TRBJ2-1	TRBD2	few	17	TRBV20-1	TGCAGTGCTGCGGGGACTAGCTCGTGGAGCTCCTACAATGAGCAGTTCTTC	CSAAGTSSWSSYNEQFF
TRBJ2-5	TRBD2	.	14	TRBV6-5	TGTGCCAGCAGTTACTCGGCTAGCGGGGCGCAGAAGTACTTC	CASSYSASGAQKYF
TRBJ2-6	.	many	16	TRBV6-5	TGTGCCAGCAGTCTACTATCAGGGAGAGGGGCCAACGTCCTGACTTTC	CASSLLSGRGANVLTF
TRBJ2-5	.	few	15	TRBV20-1	TGCAGTGCTAGAGCGGTGCGGGGTCACTCGGAGACCCAGTACTTC	CSARAVRGHSETQYF
TRBJ2-1	.	many	11	TRBV12-3/TRBV12-4	TGTGCCAGCAGCCTTTACAATGAGCAGTTCTTC	CASSLYNEQFF
TRBJ2-7	.	many	14	TRBV29-1	TGCAGCGCCCGGGGTTTTGTAGGCTCCTACGAGCAGTACTTC	CSARGFVGSYEQYF
TRBJ2-1	.	.	15	TRBV15	TGTGCCACCAGCAGACCGACGAGTTTCGACAATGAGCAGTTCTTC	CATSRPTSFDNEQFF
TRBJ1-2	.	.	16	TRBV20-1	TGCAGTGCTAGGGGGTTTGGGTGGGGCGGTGCTAATGGCTACACCTTC	CSARGFGWGGANGYTF
TRBJ2-5	TRBD2	.	15	TRBV9	TGTGCCAGCAGCGACGGGACTAGCTTGTGGGAGACCCAGTACTTC	CASSDGTSLWETQYF
TRBJ2-5	TRBD1	many	15	TRBV28	TGTGCCAGCAGTTTATTGGGACAGGGCCAAGAGACCCAGTACTTC	CASSLLGQGQETQYF
TRBJ2-6	.	.	15	TRBV9	TGTGCCAGCAGCGGAGGTCTTCTGGGGGCCAACGTCCTGACTTTC	CASSGGLLGANVLTF
TRBJ2-3	.	.	13	TRBV12-3/TRBV12-4	TGTGCCAGCGCTGGTCATAGCACAGATACGCAGTATTTT	CASAGHSTDTQYF
TRBJ2-1	TRBD1	few	13	TRBV30	TGTGCCTGGAGCCCAAGCCCCGACAGGGTAGAGTTCTTC	CAWSPSPDRVEFF
TRBJ1-1	TRBD1	few	13	TRBV29-1	TGCAGCGCCCAGGACAGGACGAACACTGAAGCTTTCTTT	CSAQDRTNTEAFF
TRBJ2-5	TRBD2	.	16	TRBV12-3/TRBV12-4	TGTGCCAGCAGTTTCGCTCTAGCGGGGGGCCAAGAGACCCAGTACTTC	CASSFALAGGQETQYF
TRBJ2-1	.	.	14	TRBV21-1	TGTGCCAGCAGCAAAGGCCTCCTGGGGAATGAGCAGTTCTTC	CASSKGLLGNEQFF
TRBJ2-6	TRBD1	.	18	TRBV12-3/TRBV12-4	TGTGCCATCAGTTGGGACAGGGGTTACAGCTCTGGGGCCAACGTCCTGACTTTC	CAISWDRGYSSGANVLTF
TRBJ2-4	.	.	17	TRBV6-5	TGTGCCAGCAGTTACTCATCGGGGCGTGCGCGGGACGGCGTTCAGTACTTC	CASSYSSGRARDGVQYF
TRBJ2-2	.	many	15	TRBV5-1	TGCGCCAGCAGCTTGGCCGGGACTAACACCGGGGAGCTGTTTTTT	CASSLAGTNTGELFF
TRBJ2-5	.	.	12	TRBV29-1	TGCAGCGTTGAGGGCAGAAGAGAGGCCCAGTACTTC	CSVEGRREAQYF
TRBJ2-5	TRBD2	few	12	TRBV20-1	TGCAGTGCTAGGACTAGCGGGGCCACCCAGTACTTC	CSARTSGATQYF
TRBJ2-7	.	.	15	TRBV6-5	TGTGCCAGCAGTTCCCCGCGGCAGGCCTCCTACGAGCAGTACTTC	CASSSPRQASYEQYF
TRBJ2-3	TRBD2	many	13	TRBV6-2/TRBV6-3	TGTGCCAGCAGCTACGGGGGGTACGATACGCAGTATTTT	CASSYGGYDTQYF
TRBJ2-5	.	.	13	TRBV20-1	TGCAGTGCCAGAGGGGAGGTAGAGGGGGGGCAGCACTTC	CSARGEVEGGQHF
TRBJ2-3	TRBD2	.	15	TRBV7-8	TGTGCCAGCAGCTTCGGCGGGGGTCGTGCAGATACGCAGTATTTT	CASSFGGGRADTQYF
TRBJ1-2	.	many	13	TRBV5-1	TGCGCCAGCAGCTTGGGGACGCTAAATGGCTACACCTTC	CASSLGTLNGYTF
TRBJ2-7	.	many	17	TRBV20-1	TGCAGTGCTTCCAAGGAGGCGGGGAACATCCGATTAATCGAGCAGTACTTC	CSASKEAGNIRLIEQYF
TRBJ1-6	.	many	12	TRBV6-6	TGTGCCAGCAGTTACGAGATTTCACCCCTCCACTTT	CASSYEISPLHF
TRBJ2-3	TRBD1	.	17	TRBV7-9	TGTGCCAGCAGCTCCTACGGGACAGGGGGCCTTACAGATACGCAGTATTTT	CASSSYGTGGLTDTQYF
TRBJ2-7	TRBD2	.	15	TRBV18	TGTGCCAGCTCCCCTGTAGCGGGGGACTTCTACGAGCAGTACTTC	CASSPVAGDFYEQYF
TRBJ1-2	.	.	14	TRBV2	TGTGCCAGCAGTGTACAGGGCCTAAACTATGGCTACACCTTC	CASSVQGLNYGYTF
TRBJ2-1	.	many	15	TRBV29-1	TGCAGCGTTGAAAGTGGGCAGAACATTTACAATGAGCAGTTCTTC	CSVESGQNIYNEQFF